A single sample is the source of the 11 T cell receptor beta chains below, sequenced in a study of T cell responses to AZD1222 COVID-19 vaccine. The table came from immunoSEQ multiplex PCR; TCRdb's copy has only in-frame clones and leaves some out. The top ten hold about 3.1% of the sample, which has around 130,000 clones, approximately 90% seen once. This sample comprised peripheral blood, obtained on day 0 of AZD1222 vaccination. The receptor set was obtained from an adult in good health.

The chain joins TRBV14 to TRBJ2-1, with 8 nucleotides matching TRBD1. CDR1 is SGHDN, CDR2 FVKESK, per germline. This CDR3 contains 15 residues. Losses at the gene ends were 4 bases for V and 7 bases for J; bases not matched to a gene: 9. The CDR3 reads CASSPLDRGGNEQFF. The CDR3 DNA reads as TGTGCCAGCAGCCCCTTAGACAGGGGTGGAAATGAGCAGTTCTTC.

V usage is TRBV11-2 and J usage is TRBJ2-1; 9 bases agree with TRBD2. After removal of 1 base from V and 7 bases from J, the junction contained 5 bases not matched to a gene. This CDR3 is 15 amino acids long. CDR1 is SGHAT, CDR2 FQNNGV, per germline. CDR3 sequence reads: CASSLVGSGRNEQFF. The CDR3 DNA reads TGTGCCAGCAGCTTAGTCGGTAGCGGGAGAAATGAGCAGTTCTTC. The entire variable domain, with the rest obtained from reference TRBV11-2 and TRBJ2-1, is as follows: EAGVAQSPRYKIIEKRQSVAFWCNPISGHATLYWYQQILGQGPKLLIQFQNNGVVDDSQLPKDRFSAERLKGVDSTLKIQPAKLEDSAVYLCASSLVGSGRNEQFFGPGTRLTVL.

This clone turned up a few times. J is TRBJ1-1 and V is TRBV6-4; 7 nucleotides agree with TRBD1. CDR3 length: 14 amino acids. Germline loops: CDR1 MRHNA, CDR2 SNTAGT. V was clipped by 7 bases and J by 3 bases; unmatched bases: 8. The CDR3 sequence: CASKRDRLHTEAFF. The CDR3 nucleotides are TGTGCCAGCAAACGGGACAGACTTCACACTGAAGCTTTCTTT.

V is TRBV24-1 and J is TRBJ1-5, with 8 bases identical to TRBD1. The length of the CDR3 is 15 residues. Germline V gene data show CDR1 as KGHDR and CDR2 as SFDVKD. V lost 3 bases, J lost 3 bases, and 3 bases stayed unmatched. This chain's CDR3 is CATSDRTGNNQPQHF. CDR3 nucleotides: TGTGCCACCAGTGATCGGACAGGGAACAATCAGCCCCAGCATTTT.

The rearrangement joins TRBV13 to TRBJ1-4; tentative D call: TRBD1 (6 bases). Trimming pared 5 bases from V and 4 bases from J, leaving 20 bases between. Germline CDR1 and CDR2: PRHDT and FYEKMQ (reference sequence). The CDR3 totals 17 residues. The CDR3 region is CASSPKTGLRLNEKLFF. CDR3 DNA: TGTGCCAGCAGCCCAAAAACAGGGCTCCGTCTTAATGAAAAACTGTTTTTT. The whole variable domain, filled in from reference TRBV13 and TRBJ1-4, reads AAGVIQSPRHLIKEKRETATLKCYPIPRHDTVYWYQQGPGQDPQFLISFYEKMQSDKGSIPDRFSAQQFSDYHSELNMSSLELGDSALYFCASSPKTGLRLNEKLFFGSGTQLSVL.

There are a few counts of this clone. V gene TRBV5-1 combines with J gene TRBJ1-5; 9 bases align to TRBD1. Trimming took 5 bases from V and 3 from J; bases not matched to a gene: 6. The CDR3 totals 15 residues. Germline V CDR1 and CDR2: SGHRS, YFSETQ. This CDR3 reads CASSSGTGNNQPQHF. The DNA for the CDR3 is TGCGCCAGCAGTTCCGGGACAGGGAACAATCAGCCCCAGCATTTT.

The CDR3 DNA sequence: TGTGCCAGCAGCAGATCACAGAAAAGGAACACTGAAGCTTTCTTT. This sequence encodes CASSRSQKRNTEAFF. The chain combines TRBV21-1 with TRBJ1-1; TRBD1 was called by the table and not checked on the DNA. TRBV21-1 has pseudogene status. The CDR3 is 15 residues long.

The genes are TRBV2 and TRBJ1-5; D unclear. There are 15 residues in the CDR3. Trimming removed 0 bases from V and 4 bases from J, with 10 bases in between. The germline V gene encodes CDR1 SNHLY and CDR2 FYNNEI. The chain's CDR3 is CASSEAGSFNQPQHF. The CDR3 coding sequence is TGTGCCAGCAGTGAAGCAGGGTCCTTTAATCAGCCCCAGCATTTT.

J is TRBJ1-4 and V is TRBV15, with 10 bases matching TRBD1. J gave up 11 bases and V 5 bases, and 20 bases lay outside the gene matches. The CDR3 length is 18 residues. Germline V gives CDR1 LNHNV, CDR2 YYDKDF (reference sequence). CDR3 coding DNA: TGTGCCACCAGCGTGGGGTCCGGGACAGGGGTAAAAAAGAGGAAACTGTTTTTT. Translation gives CATSVGSGTGVKKRKLFF.

The J gene is TRBJ1-5, the V gene TRBV5-6; D unclear. Germline values: CDR1 SGHDT, CDR2 YYEEEE. This CDR3 is built from 15 residues. The ends were cut back, 4 bases at V and 2 bases at J, with 13 bases in the middle. CDR3 amino acids: CASSPGWGGNQPQHF. As DNA, the CDR3 is TGTGCCAGCAGCCCAGGATGGGGTGGCAATCAGCCCCAGCATTTT.

This clone was observed a single time. This rearrangement joins TRBV2 to TRBJ2-1, with 9 bases that match TRBD1. Per the germline V gene, CDR1 is SNHLY and CDR2 is FYNNEI. Losses at the gene ends were 6 bases for V and 2 bases for J; bases not matched to a gene: 14. The CDR3 sequence is 18 residues long. This CDR3 reads CASSDPGQGKVAYNEQFF. The CDR3 bases are TGTGCCAGCAGCGACCCTGGACAGGGGAAGGTGGCCTACAATGAGCAGTTCTTC.